This TCR beta chain originates from a study of blood T cell repertoires in COVID-19. The CDR3 covers 13 residues. The V and J ends lost 4 bases and 7 bases, in that order; junction bases with no gene match: 3. The authors' processing: Reference gene primer amplification gave nucleated cell count estimates. Generated by immunoSEQ multiplex PCR, the TCRdb table keeps only in-frame clones and is missing some. D and trimming were read from the DNA, whereas the V and J calls and clone size are those reported in that table. The data show under 85,000 clones, more than 80% seen once. The sample comprised peripheral blood. The chain recombines TRBV12-3 or TRBV12-4 with TRBJ1-1; 10 bases are a match to TRBD1. This receptor was identified in a man between 45 and 60 years old with COVID-19, enrolled during active disease. CDR3 nucleotide sequence: TGTGCCAGCAGTTCTTGGACAGGGGGTGAAGCTTTCTTT. Amino acid sequence: CASSSWTGGEAFF.